This record concerns one T cell receptor beta chain sequence. The CDR3 is made up of 15 amino acids. The germline V gene has CDR1 GTSNPN and CDR2 SVGIG (reference sequence). V lost 0 bases, J lost 7 bases, and 15 bases lay in between. This record belongs to a study of T cell responses to AZD1222 COVID-19 vaccine. TCRdb's table, derived via immunoSEQ multiplex PCR, lists solely in-frame clones and lacks some. The table includes around 130,000 clones, 91% detected once. The sequence came from an adult in good health. V and J are TRBV30 and TRBJ1-4; D is undetermined. The sequences come from peripheral blood, collected on day 0 of AZD1222 vaccination. In DNA, the CDR3 is TGTGCCTGGAGTGTAGAATGGGGTGGCGTTGAAAAACTGTTTTTT. As protein: CAWSVEWGGVEKLFF.